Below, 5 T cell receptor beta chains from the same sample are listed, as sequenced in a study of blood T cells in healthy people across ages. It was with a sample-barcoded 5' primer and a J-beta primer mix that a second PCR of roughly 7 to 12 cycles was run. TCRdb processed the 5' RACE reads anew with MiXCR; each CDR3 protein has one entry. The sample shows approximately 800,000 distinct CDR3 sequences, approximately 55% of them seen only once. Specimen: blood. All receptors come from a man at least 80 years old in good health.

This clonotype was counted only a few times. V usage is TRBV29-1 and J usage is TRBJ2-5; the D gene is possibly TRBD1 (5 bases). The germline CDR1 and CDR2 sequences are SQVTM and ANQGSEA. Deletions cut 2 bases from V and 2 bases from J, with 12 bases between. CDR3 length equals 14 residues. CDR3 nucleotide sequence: TGCAGCGTTGAAACGGACAAAAGTCAAGAGACCCAGTACTTC. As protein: CSVETDKSQETQYF.

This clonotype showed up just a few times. Here the CDR3 reads CASSLARTYEQYF. The CDR3 DNA sequence: TGTGCCAGCAGCTTGGCACGTACCTACGAGCAGTACTTC. The rearrangement uses TRBV7-2 and TRBJ2-7; no reliable D call. In germline, CDR1 is SGHTA, CDR2 FQGNSA. Trimming took off 3 bases at V and 2 bases at J, with 8 bases between the two ends. CDR3 size: 13 residues. Full variable domain (outside the CDR3, taken from reference TRBV7-2 and TRBJ2-7): GAGVSQSPSNKVTEKGKDVELRCDPISGHTALYWYRQSLGQGLEFLIYFQGNSAPDKSGLPSDRFSAERTGGSVSTLTIQRTQQEDSAVYLCASSLARTYEQYFGPGTRLTVT.

The CDR3: CASSLDWGAGETQYF. The CDR3 bases are TGTGCCAGCAGCTTAGATTGGGGGGCCGGGGAGACCCAGTACTTC. The chain uses TRBV7-2 and TRBJ2-5, with D perhaps matching TRBD1 or TRBD2 (6 bases each). The CDR3 has 15 residues. With 1 base removed from V and 5 bases from J, the gap between germline ends came to 14 bases. CDR1 and CDR2 (germline): SGHTA, FQGNSA.

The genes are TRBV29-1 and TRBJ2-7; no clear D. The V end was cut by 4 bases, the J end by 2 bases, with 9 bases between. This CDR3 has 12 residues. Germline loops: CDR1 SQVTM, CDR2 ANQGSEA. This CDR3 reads CSVGTNAYEQYF. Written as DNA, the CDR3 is TGCAGCGTTGGAACTAACGCCTACGAGCAGTACTTC.

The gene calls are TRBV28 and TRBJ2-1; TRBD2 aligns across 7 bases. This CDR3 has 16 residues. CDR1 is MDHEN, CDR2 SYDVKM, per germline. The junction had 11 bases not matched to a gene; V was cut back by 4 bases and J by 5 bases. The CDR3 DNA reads TGTGCCAGCAGTTCCTCCGGACTAGGCTTTCACAATGAGCAGTTCTTC. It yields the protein CASSSSGLGFHNEQFF.